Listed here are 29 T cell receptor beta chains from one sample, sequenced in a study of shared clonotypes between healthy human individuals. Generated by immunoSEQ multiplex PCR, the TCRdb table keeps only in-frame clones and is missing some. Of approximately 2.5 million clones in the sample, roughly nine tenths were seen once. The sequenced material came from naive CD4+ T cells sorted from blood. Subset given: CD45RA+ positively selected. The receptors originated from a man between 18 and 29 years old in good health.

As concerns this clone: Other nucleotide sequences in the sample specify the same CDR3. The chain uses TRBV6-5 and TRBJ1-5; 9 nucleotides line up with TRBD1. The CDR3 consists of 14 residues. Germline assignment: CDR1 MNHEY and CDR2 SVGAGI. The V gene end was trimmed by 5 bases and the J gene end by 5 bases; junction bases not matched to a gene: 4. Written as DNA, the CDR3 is TGTGCCAGCAGTCCGGACAGGGGATATCAGCCCCAGCATTTT. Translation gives CASSPDRGYQPQHF.

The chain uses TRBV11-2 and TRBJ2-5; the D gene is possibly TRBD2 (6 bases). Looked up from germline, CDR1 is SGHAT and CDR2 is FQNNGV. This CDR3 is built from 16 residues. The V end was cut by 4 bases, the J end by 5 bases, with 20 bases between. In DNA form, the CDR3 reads TGTGCCAGCAGCTCGGGTCTGAAGCGGGTATCGGAGACCCAGTACTTC. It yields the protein CASSSGLKRVSETQYF.

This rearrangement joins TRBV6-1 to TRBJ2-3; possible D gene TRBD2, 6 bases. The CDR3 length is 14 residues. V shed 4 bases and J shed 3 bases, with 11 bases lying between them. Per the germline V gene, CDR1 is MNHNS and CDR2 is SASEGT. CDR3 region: CASSAGGLTDTQYF. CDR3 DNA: TGTGCCAGCAGTGCCGGGGGACTGACAGATACGCAGTATTTT.

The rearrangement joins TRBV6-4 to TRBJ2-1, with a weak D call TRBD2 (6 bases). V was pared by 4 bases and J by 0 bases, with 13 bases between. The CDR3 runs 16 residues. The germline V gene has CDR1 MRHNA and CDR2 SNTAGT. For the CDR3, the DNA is TGTGCCAGCAGTGCACATCCGGACTACTCCTACAATGAGCAGTTCTTC. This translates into CASSAHPDYSYNEQFF.

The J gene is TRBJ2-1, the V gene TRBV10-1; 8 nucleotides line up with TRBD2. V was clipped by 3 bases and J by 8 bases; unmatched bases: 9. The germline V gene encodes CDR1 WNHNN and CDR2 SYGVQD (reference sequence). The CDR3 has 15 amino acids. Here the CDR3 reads CASSDPRLARDEQFF. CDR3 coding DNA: TGCGCCAGCAGTGACCCAAGACTAGCGCGCGATGAGCAGTTCTTC.

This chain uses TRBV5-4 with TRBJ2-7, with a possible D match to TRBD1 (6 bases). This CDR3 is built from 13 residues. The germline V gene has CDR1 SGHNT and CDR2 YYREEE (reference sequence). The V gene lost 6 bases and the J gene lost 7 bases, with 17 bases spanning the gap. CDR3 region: CASTGAGVREQYF. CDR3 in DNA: TGTGCCAGCACCGGGGCAGGGGTGAGGGAGCAGTACTTC.

This chain's CDR3 is CASSLSGGPQETQYF. The DNA for the CDR3 is TGTGCCAGCAGCTTAAGCGGGGGACCCCAAGAGACCCAGTACTTC. This sequence joins TRBV7-9 and TRBJ2-5, with TRBD2 matching 8 bases. The V gene's germline CDR1 is SEHNR and CDR2 FQNEAQ (reference sequence). This CDR3 is built from 15 residues. Trimming took 2 bases from V and 1 from J; bases not matched to a gene: 3.

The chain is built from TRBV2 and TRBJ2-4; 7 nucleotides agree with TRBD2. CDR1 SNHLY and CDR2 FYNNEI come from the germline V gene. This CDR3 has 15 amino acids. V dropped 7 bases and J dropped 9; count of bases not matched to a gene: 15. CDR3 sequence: CASTAGDYPRGIQYF. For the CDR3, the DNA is TGTGCCAGCACGGCGGGAGATTATCCCCGAGGCATTCAGTACTTC.

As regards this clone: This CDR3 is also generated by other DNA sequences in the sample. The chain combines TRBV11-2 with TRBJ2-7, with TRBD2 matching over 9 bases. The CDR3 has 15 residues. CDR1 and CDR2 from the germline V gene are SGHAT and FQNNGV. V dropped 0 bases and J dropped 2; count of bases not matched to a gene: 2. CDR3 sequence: CASSLELAGAYEQYF. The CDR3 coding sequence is TGTGCCAGCAGCTTAGAGTTAGCGGGGGCCTACGAGCAGTACTTC.

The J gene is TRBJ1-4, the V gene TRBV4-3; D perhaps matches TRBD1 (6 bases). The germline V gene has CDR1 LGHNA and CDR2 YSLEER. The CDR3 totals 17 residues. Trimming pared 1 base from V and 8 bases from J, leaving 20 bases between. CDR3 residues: CASSQVGFRGEEEKLFF. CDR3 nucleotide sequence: TGCGCCAGCAGCCAAGTCGGTTTCAGGGGCGAGGAAGAAAAACTGTTTTTT.

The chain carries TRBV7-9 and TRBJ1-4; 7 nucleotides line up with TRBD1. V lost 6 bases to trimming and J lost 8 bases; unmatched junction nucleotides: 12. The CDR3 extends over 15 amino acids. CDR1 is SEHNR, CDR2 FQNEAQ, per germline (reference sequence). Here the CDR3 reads CASSSYKGAREKLFF. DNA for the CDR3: TGTGCCAGCAGTTCCTATAAGGGGGCGCGGGAAAAACTGTTTTTT.

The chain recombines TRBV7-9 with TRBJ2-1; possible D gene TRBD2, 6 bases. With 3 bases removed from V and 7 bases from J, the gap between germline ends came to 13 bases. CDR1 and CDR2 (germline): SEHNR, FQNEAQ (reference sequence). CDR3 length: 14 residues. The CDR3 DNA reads TGTGCCAGCAGCTTGGAGGGCCGTTGGAATGAGCAGTTCTTC. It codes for CASSLEGRWNEQFF.

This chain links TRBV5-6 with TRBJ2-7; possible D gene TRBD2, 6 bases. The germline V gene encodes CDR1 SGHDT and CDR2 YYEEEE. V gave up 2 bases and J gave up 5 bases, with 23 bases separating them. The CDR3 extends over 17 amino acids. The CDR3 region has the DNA TGTGCCAGCAGCTTCCGGAGGGTAAGGTCCCAGGGCCACGAGCAGTACTTC. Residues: CASSFRRVRSQGHEQYF.

CDR3 sequence: CASSHPLGTGEQFF. The CDR3 DNA follows: TGCGCCAGCAGCCATCCCCTCGGGACTGGTGAGCAGTTCTTC. V is TRBV4-1 and J is TRBJ2-1, with D perhaps TRBD2 (6 bases). The CDR3 runs 14 residues. Trimming shortened V by 3 bases and J by 9 bases, and 15 bases separated the two germline ends. Germline V gene data show CDR1 as MGHRA and CDR2 as YSYEKL.

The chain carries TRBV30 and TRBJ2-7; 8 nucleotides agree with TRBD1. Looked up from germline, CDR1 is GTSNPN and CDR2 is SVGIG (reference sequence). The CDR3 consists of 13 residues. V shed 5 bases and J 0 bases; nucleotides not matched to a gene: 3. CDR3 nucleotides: TGTGCCTGGGGGACAGGCGTCTCCTACGAGCAGTACTTC. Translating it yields CAWGTGVSYEQYF. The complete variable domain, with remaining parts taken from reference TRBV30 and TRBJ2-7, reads SQTIHQWPATLVQPVGSPLSLECTVEGTSNPNLYWYRQAAGRGLQLLFYSVGIGQISSEVPQNLSASRPQDRQFILSSKKLLLSDSGFYLCAWGTGVSYEQYFGPGTRLTVT.

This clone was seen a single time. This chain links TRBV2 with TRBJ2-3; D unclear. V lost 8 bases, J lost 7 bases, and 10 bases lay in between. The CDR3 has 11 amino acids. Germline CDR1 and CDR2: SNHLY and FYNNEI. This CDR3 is CASLVANTQYF. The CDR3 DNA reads TGTGCCAGCCTGGTTGCGAATACGCAGTATTTT.

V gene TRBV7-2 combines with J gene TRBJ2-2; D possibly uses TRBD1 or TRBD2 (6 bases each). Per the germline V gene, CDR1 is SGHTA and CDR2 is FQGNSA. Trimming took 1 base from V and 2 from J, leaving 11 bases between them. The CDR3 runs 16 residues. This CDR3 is CASSLGRGRNTGELFF. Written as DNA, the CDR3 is TGTGCCAGCAGCTTAGGCCGGGGGCGAAACACCGGGGAGCTGTTTTTT.

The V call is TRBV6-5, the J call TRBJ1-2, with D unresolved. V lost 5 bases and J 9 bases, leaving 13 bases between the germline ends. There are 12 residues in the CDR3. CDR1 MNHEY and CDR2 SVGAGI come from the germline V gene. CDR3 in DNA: TGTGCCAGCAGTGAAGGCTGGGTAAGCTACACCTTC. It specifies CASSEGWVSYTF.

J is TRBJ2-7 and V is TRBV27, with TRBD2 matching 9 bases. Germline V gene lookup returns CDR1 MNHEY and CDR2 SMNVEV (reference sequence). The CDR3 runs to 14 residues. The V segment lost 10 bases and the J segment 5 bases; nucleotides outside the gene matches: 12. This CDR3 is CATSVRTSAHEQYF. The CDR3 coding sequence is TGTGCCACCAGCGTGAGGACTAGCGCCCACGAGCAGTACTTC.

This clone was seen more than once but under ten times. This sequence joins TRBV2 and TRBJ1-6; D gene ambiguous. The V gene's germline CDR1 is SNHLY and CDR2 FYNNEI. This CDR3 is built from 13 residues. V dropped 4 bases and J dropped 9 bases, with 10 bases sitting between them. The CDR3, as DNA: TGTGCCAGCAGTGGGAAGGTCGGTTCACCCCTCCACTTT. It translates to CASSGKVGSPLHF.

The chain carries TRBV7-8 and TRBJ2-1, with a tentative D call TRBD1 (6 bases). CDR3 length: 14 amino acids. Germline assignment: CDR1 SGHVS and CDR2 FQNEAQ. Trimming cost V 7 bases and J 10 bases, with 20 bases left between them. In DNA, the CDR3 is TGTGCCAGCACCCAACAGGGCCCAGGGAAAGAGCAGTTCTTC. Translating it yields CASTQQGPGKEQFF. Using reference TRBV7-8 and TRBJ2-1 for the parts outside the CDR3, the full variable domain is GAGVSQSPRYKVAKRGQDVALRCDPISGHVSLFWYQQALGQGPEFLTYFQNEAQLDKSGLPSDRFFAERPEGSVSTLKIQRTQQEDSAVYLCASTQQGPGKEQFFGPGTRLTVL.

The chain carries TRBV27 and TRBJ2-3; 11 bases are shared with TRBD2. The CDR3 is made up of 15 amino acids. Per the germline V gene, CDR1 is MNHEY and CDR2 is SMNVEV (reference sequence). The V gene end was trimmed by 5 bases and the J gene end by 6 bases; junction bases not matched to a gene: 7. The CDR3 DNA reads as TGTGCCAGCAGTAAGCGACTAGCGGGGCAGGATACGCAGTATTTT. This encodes CASSKRLAGQDTQYF.

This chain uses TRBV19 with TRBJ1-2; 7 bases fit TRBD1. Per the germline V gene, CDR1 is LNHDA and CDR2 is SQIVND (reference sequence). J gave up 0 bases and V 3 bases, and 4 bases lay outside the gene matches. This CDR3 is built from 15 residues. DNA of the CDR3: TGTGCCAGTAGTATTGCCGGGACAGCTAACTATGGCTACACCTTC. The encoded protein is CASSIAGTANYGYTF.

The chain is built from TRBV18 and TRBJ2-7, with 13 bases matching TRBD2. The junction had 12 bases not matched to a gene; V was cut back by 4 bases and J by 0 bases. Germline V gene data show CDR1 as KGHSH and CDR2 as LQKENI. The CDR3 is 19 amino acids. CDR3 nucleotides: TGTGCCAGCTCACTATCGGGACTAGCGGGGATCTACCCCTCCTACGAGCAGTACTTC. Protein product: CASSLSGLAGIYPSYEQYF.

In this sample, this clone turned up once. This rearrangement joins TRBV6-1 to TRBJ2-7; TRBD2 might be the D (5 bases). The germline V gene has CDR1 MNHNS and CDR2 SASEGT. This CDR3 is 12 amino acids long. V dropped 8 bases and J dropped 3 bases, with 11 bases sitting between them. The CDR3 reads CASFGGLYEQYF. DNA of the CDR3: TGTGCCAGCTTCGGAGGACTCTACGAGCAGTACTTC.

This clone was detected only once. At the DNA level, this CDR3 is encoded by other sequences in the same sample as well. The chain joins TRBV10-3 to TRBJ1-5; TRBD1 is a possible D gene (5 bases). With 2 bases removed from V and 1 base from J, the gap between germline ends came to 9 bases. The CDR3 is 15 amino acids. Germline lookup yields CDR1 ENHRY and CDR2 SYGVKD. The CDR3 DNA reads TGTGCCATCAGTGAGGGGGGGGTCAGCAATCAGCCCCAGCATTTT. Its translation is CAISEGGVSNQPQHF.

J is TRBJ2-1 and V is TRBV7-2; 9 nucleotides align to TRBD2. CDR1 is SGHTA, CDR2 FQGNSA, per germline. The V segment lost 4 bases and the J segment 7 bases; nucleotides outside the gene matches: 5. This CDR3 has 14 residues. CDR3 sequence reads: CASSSRLAVNEQFF. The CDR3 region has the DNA TGTGCCAGCAGCTCCCGACTAGCGGTGAATGAGCAGTTCTTC.

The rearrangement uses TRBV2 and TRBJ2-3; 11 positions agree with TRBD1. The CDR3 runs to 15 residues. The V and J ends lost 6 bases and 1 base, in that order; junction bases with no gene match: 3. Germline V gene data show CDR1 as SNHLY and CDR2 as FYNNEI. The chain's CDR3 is CASRGQGAGTDTQYF. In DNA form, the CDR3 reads TGTGCCAGCAGAGGACAGGGGGCTGGCACAGATACGCAGTATTTT. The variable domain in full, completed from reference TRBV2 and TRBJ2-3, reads EPEVTQTPSHQVTQMGQEVILRCVPISNHLYFYWYRQILGQKVEFLVSFYNNEISEKSEIFDDQFSVERPDGSNFTLKIRSTKLEDSAMYFCASRGQGAGTDTQYFGPGTRLTVL.

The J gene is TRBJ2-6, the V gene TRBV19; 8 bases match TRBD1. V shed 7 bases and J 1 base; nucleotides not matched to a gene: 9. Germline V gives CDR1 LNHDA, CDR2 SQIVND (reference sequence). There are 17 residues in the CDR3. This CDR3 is CASTLGQGFSGANVLTF. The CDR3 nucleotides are TGTGCCAGTACCCTCGGACAGGGATTTTCTGGGGCCAACGTCCTGACTTTC.